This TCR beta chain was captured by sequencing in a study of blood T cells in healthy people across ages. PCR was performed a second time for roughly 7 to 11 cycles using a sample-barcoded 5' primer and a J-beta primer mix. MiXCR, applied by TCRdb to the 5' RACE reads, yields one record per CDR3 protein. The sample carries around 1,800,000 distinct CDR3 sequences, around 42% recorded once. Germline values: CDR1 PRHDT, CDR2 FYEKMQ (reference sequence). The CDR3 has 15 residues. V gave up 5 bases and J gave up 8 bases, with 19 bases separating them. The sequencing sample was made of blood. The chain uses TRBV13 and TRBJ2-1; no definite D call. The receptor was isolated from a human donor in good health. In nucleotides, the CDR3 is TGTGCCAGCAGCCCGAGATCTATCTTGGGCGATGAGCAGTTCTTC. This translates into CASSPRSILGDEQFF.